One and the same sample provided the 8 T cell receptor beta chains below, sequenced in a study of regulatory T cells in long-lasting Graves disease (dated by TCRdb to the early 2020s). The library was generated by multiplex PCR. The instrument was an Illumina HiSeq 4000. CDR3 regions were amplified by Arm-PCR with iRepertoire HTBI primers to construct TCR beta libraries. TCRdb cleaned the public reads at Q25 with fastp, built clones with MiXCR and kept in-frame beta chains. Each CDR3 protein appears once, grouped with its most common genes and DNA. Across this sample there are roughly 320,000 distinct CDR3 sequences, with about a sixth seen only once. The top ten constitute less than 35% of the sample. This sample's time point label indicates: newly diagnosed GD, antithyroid drugs for less than 3 months. For both TCR sequencing and RNA sequencing, RNA was extracted from PBMCs in TRIzol. A further study also used this sample, focusing on T cells in Graves' hyperthyroidism and ophthalmopathy.

The sample here was peripheral blood mononuclear cells (PBMCs), taken at new diagnosis, from a patient treated with antithyroid drugs. The source is a man aged 35 to 55 with Graves disease. Donor details come from another sample of the same person, matched by shared clones.

This clonotype was seen many times. The chain carries TRBV3-1 and TRBJ1-6; D gene ambiguous. Trimming left V 6 bases short and J 9 bases short, with 18 bases between. This CDR3 has 15 residues. CDR1 is LGHDT and CDR2 is YNNKEL in the germline V gene (reference sequence). CDR3 in amino acids: CASSQQFSMGSPLHF. The CDR3, as DNA: TGTGCCAGCAGTCAACAGTTTTCCATGGGTTCACCCCTCCACTTT.

The gene calls are TRBV5-1 and TRBJ1-1; tentatively, D is TRBD1 (5 bases). V was shortened by 0 bases and J by 5 bases, with 14 bases between the two germline ends. Germline V gives CDR1 SGHRS, CDR2 YFSETQ. This CDR3 spans 15 amino acids. The CDR3 region is CASSLEGGAGTEAFF. As DNA, the CDR3 is TGCGCCAGCAGCTTGGAAGGAGGGGCTGGTACTGAAGCTTTCTTT.

To note about this clonotype: A read error may account for a junction end that differs from germline. The J gene is TRBJ2-2, the V gene TRBV19, with D possibly matching TRBD2 (5 bases). This CDR3 has 15 residues. Germline-derived CDR1 and CDR2 are LNHDA and SQIVND (reference sequence). CDR3 sequence (DNA): TGTGCCAGTCGTATGGGCGGGCGATGGACCGGGGAGCTGTTTTTT. Translating gives CASRMGGRWTGELFF.

This clonotype was seen repeatedly, ten times or more. This chain uses TRBV12-5 with TRBJ2-5, with TRBD2 as a possible D gene (5 bases). V was trimmed by 5 bases and J by 2 bases, leaving 9 bases between them. The CDR3 is 13 amino acids. CDR1 is LGHNT and CDR2 is FRNRAP in the germline V gene. CDR3 bases: TGTGCTAGTGGTATGGACTGGCAAGAGACCCAGTACTTC. It codes for CASGMDWQETQYF.

The genes are TRBV28 and TRBJ1-2, with D possibly TRBD1 on 6 matching bases. This CDR3 spans 19 amino acids. Per germline, CDR1 MDHEN and CDR2 SYDVKM. Trimming cost V 6 bases and J 7 bases, with 33 bases left between them. The CDR3 loop is CASRGGFGTPGAEYLGYTF. The CDR3 region has the DNA TGTGCCAGCAGGGGGGGGTTCGGGACACCCGGGGCGGAATATCTTGGCTACACCTTC.

This clonotype was found many times. This chain uses TRBV20-1 with TRBJ1-1; 9 bases match TRBD1. CDR1 and CDR2 from the germline V gene are DFQATT and SNEGSKA (reference sequence). The CDR3 consists of 14 residues. With 3 bases clipped from V and 6 bases from J, the junction kept 8 bases outside the gene matches. The CDR3 region is CSAREDRGWAEAFF. DNA for the CDR3: TGCAGTGCTAGGGAGGACAGGGGTTGGGCTGAAGCTTTCTTT.

This clonotype was detected many times. The chain employs TRBV6-1 and TRBJ1-2; 9 bases map to TRBD1. The CDR3 runs 15 residues. The V and J ends lost 7 bases and 2 bases, in that order; junction bases with no gene match: 8. The germline V gene has CDR1 MNHNS and CDR2 SASEGT. CDR3 residues: CASTDPGQGNYGYTF. The CDR3 region has the DNA TGTGCCAGCACCGACCCGGGACAGGGAAACTATGGCTACACCTTC.

This clonotype was seen more than once but under ten times. The chain couples TRBV4-2 to TRBJ2-4; D uncertain. This CDR3 is built from 15 residues. Germline values: CDR1 LGHNA, CDR2 YNFKEQ. Trimming took off 0 bases at V and 1 base at J, with 7 bases between the two ends. The CDR3 DNA is TGTGCCAGCAGCCAAGACGGGCAGGCCAAAAACATTCAGTACTTC. Translating it yields CASSQDGQAKNIQYF.